These 2 T cell receptor beta chains share one sample of origin, sequenced in a study of siplizumab effects on memory and regulatory T cells. Method: immunoSEQ multiplex PCR; TCRdb's copy keeps in-frame clones and lacks some. The data contain approximately 100,000 clones, around 94% of them singletons. The sample consisted of Tregs sorted from blood. These TCRs come from a human donor in good health.

The V call is TRBV29-1, the J call TRBJ2-5, with D tentatively TRBD2 (6 bases). The CDR3 runs to 12 residues. The V gene's germline CDR1 is SQVTM and CDR2 ANQGSEA. The ends were cut back, 4 bases at V and 7 bases at J, with 13 bases in the middle. For the CDR3, the DNA is TGCAGCGTTGTAGAGACTAGGTGGACCCAGTACTTC. Translating it yields CSVVETRWTQYF.

This chain joins TRBV9 and TRBJ2-3; D unclear. V dropped 1 base and J dropped 0 bases, with 6 bases sitting between them. CDR1 SGDLS and CDR2 YYNGEE come from the germline V gene. This CDR3 has 14 amino acids. The CDR3 loop is CASSVTGSTDTQYF. CDR3 sequence (DNA): TGTGCCAGCAGCGTAACCGGTAGCACAGATACGCAGTATTTT.